The 19 T cell receptor beta chains below all came from one sample that was sequenced in a study of neoadjuvant anti-PD-1 for oral cavity cancer. Time point given: after neoadjuvant nivolumab, at surgical resection. The repertoire was sequenced with immunoSEQ multiplex PCR; TCRdb's copy has only in-frame clones and lacks some. The table includes about 39,000 clones, approximately 80% detected once. This specimen was PBMCs, taken after nivolumab (anti-PD-1) treatment. The receptor set was obtained from a person aged 35-80 years with oral cavity squamous cell carcinoma.

The rearrangement joins TRBV29-1 to TRBJ2-4; D is ambiguous. Trimming took off 5 bases at V and 0 bases at J, with 5 bases between the two ends. This CDR3 has 12 residues. The germline V gene has CDR1 SQVTM and CDR2 ANQGSEA. This CDR3 is CSVSLAKNIQYF. In nucleotides, the CDR3 is TGCAGCGTTTCCCTAGCCAAAAACATTCAGTACTTC.

The chain combines TRBV21-1 with TRBJ1-5; whether TRBD1, the table's D call, matches the DNA was not checked. TRBV21-1 counts as a pseudogene. The CDR3 contains 16 residues. This CDR3 reads CASSKNRGLRCQPQHF. DNA for the CDR3: TGTGCCAGCAGCAAAAACAGGGGGCTAAGGTGTCAGCCCCAGCATTTT.

V usage is TRBV27 and J usage is TRBJ2-3, with 7 bases lining up with TRBD2. The junction had 8 bases not matched to a gene; V was cut back by 6 bases and J by 2 bases. The CDR3 is 15 residues long. Germline V gene sequence: CDR1 MNHEY, CDR2 SMNVEV (reference sequence). The CDR3 spells CASSSSGRTTDTQYF. The CDR3 DNA reads as TGTGCCAGCAGCTCTAGCGGCAGGACCACAGATACGCAGTATTTT.

V gene TRBV2 combines with J gene TRBJ2-7; D not resolved. Trimming left V 3 bases short and J 5 bases short, with 14 bases between. This CDR3 has 14 amino acids. CDR1 is SNHLY and CDR2 is FYNNEI in the germline V gene. The CDR3 DNA reads as TGTGCCAGCAGTGACAGTACTCTATTCCACGAGCAGTACTTC. This sequence encodes CASSDSTLFHEQYF.

The CDR3 sequence is CSFHGGYEQYF. Here the CDR3 DNA reads TGCAGCTTTCACGGGGGCTACGAGCAGTACTTC. The chain couples TRBV29-1 to TRBJ2-7; D is possibly TRBD2 (6 bases). Germline-derived CDR1 and CDR2 are SQVTM and ANQGSEA. This CDR3 is built from 11 residues. Trimming removed 8 bases from V and 3 bases from J, with 11 bases in between.

The V call is TRBV19, the J call TRBJ2-6; D is ambiguous. Germline CDR1 and CDR2: LNHDA and SQIVND (reference sequence). The CDR3 has 16 amino acids. Between the trimmed V and J ends, which lost 0 bases and 2 bases, there was a span of 8 bases. CDR3 bases: TGTGCCAGTAGTATAGATCAGAGTGCTGGGGCCAACGTCCTGACTTTC. This gives the protein CASSIDQSAGANVLTF.

The CDR3 is CASSLRDRGLQPQHF. CDR3 in DNA: TGTGCCAGCAGCTTACGTGACAGGGGGCTCCAGCCCCAGCATTTT. The rearrangement links TRBV7-8 to TRBJ1-5, with TRBD1 identical over 10 bases. V shed 2 bases and J 7 bases; nucleotides not matched to a gene: 5. Germline CDR1 reads SGHVS; CDR2 reads FQNEAQ. The CDR3 consists of 15 residues.

The rearrangement joins TRBV19 to TRBJ1-5; D not resolved. V gave up 3 bases and J gave up 1 base, with 13 bases separating them. Germline assignment: CDR1 LNHDA and CDR2 SQIVND (reference sequence). The CDR3 consists of 16 residues. The CDR3 nucleotides read TGTGCCAGTAGTATCCAGCTCTTCGCAAGCAATCAGCCCCAGCATTTT. It is translated as CASSIQLFASNQPQHF. Full variable domain (missing parts from reference TRBV19 and TRBJ1-5): DGGITQSPKYLFRKEGQNVTLSCEQNLNHDAMYWYRQDPGQGLRLIYYSQIVNDFQKGDIAEGYSVSREKKESFPLTVTSAQKNPTAFYLCASSIQLFASNQPQHFGDGTRLSIL.

This chain uses TRBV7-9 with TRBJ2-2; 7 nucleotides line up with TRBD1. V shed 5 bases, J shed 11 bases, and the junction held 5 bases outside the gene matches. The CDR3 runs to 12 residues. CDR1 SEHNR and CDR2 FQNEAQ come from the germline V gene (reference sequence). CDR3 nucleotides: TGTGCCAGCAGCCCAAACAGGGGTGAGCTGTTTTTT. Encoded protein: CASSPNRGELFF. The complete variable domain, with remaining parts taken from reference TRBV7-9 and TRBJ2-2, reads DTGVSQNPRHKITKRGQNVTFRCDPISEHNRLYWYRQTLGQGPEFLTYFQNEAQLEKSRLLSDRFSAERPKGSFSTLEIQRTEQGDSAMYLCASSPNRGELFFGEGSRLTVL.

The J gene is TRBJ1-1, the V gene TRBV11-2; perhaps TRBD1 as D (6 bases). The CDR3 is 13 residues long. CDR1 is SGHAT and CDR2 is FQNNGV in the germline V gene. Trimming cost V 3 bases and J 5 bases, with 10 bases left between them. The CDR3: CASSLATGTEAFF. CDR3 bases: TGTGCCAGCAGCTTGGCAACAGGGACTGAAGCTTTCTTT.

The chain combines TRBV11-2 with TRBJ2-7; D is unclear. Trimming pared 10 bases from V and 1 base from J, leaving 14 bases between. Germline V gene lookup returns CDR1 SGHAT and CDR2 FQNNGV. The CDR3 runs to 13 residues. Here the CDR3 reads CATKGLRSYEQYF. CDR3 nucleotide sequence: TGTGCCACCAAAGGCCTTCGGTCCTACGAGCAGTACTTC.

The chain couples TRBV2 to TRBJ2-5, with 9 positions matching TRBD1. This CDR3 region has 16 residues. Germline V gene sequence: CDR1 SNHLY, CDR2 FYNNEI. J was trimmed by 4 bases and V by 4 bases; bases with no gene match: 10. The CDR3 DNA reads as TGTGCCAGCAGTGTCCTGGGACAGGGTTTAGGAGAGACCCAGTACTTC. Translating it yields CASSVLGQGLGETQYF.

This clone was counted between two and nine times. This chain connects TRBV20-1 to TRBJ2-7; D may be TRBD1 or TRBD2 (5 bases each). The CDR3 length is 10 residues. The V end was cut by 6 bases, the J end by 3 bases, with 6 bases between. CDR1 is DFQATT and CDR2 is SNEGSKA in the germline V gene (reference sequence). The CDR3 region is CSAGDYEQYF. For the CDR3, the DNA is TGCAGTGCGGGGGACTACGAGCAGTACTTC.

The CDR3 region has the DNA TGCGCCAGCAGCGCCGCCGGGACACCTAGCTACGAGCAGTACTTC. Residues: CASSAAGTPSYEQYF. The V gene is TRBV5-1, the J gene TRBJ2-7, with D tentatively TRBD1 (6 bases). The length of the CDR3 is 15 residues. Germline V gene sequence: CDR1 SGHRS, CDR2 YFSETQ. Trimming removed 4 bases at V and 3 bases at J, with 17 bases between.

This clone was observed a few times. This chain connects TRBV21-1 to TRBJ1-5; TRBD1 is taken as the D call from the table, unchecked against the DNA. TRBV21-1 is marked as a pseudogene. This CDR3 is built from 15 residues. The CDR3 bases are TGTGCCAGCAGCGCCTGGACAGATAGCAATCAGCCCCAGCATTTT. Protein sequence: CASSAWTDSNQPQHF.

V is TRBV19 and J is TRBJ1-6; D is possibly TRBD1 (5 bases). This CDR3 comprises 17 residues. The germline V gene encodes CDR1 LNHDA and CDR2 SQIVND (reference sequence). Trimming took 3 bases from V and 6 from J, leaving 18 bases between them. The CDR3 protein is CASSMGTSLLGNSPLHF. DNA for the CDR3: TGTGCCAGTAGTATGGGGACCTCCCTGTTGGGTAATTCACCCCTCCACTTT.

The chain is built from TRBV28 and TRBJ2-7; 14 nucleotides agree with TRBD2. V shed 1 base and J 4 bases; nucleotides not matched to a gene: 6. Germline V gene lookup returns CDR1 MDHEN and CDR2 SYDVKM. The CDR3 consists of 17 residues. The CDR3: CASSLSPGTSGSYEQYF. DNA for the CDR3: TGTGCCAGCAGTTTATCCCCCGGGACTAGCGGGAGTTACGAGCAGTACTTC.

This sequence joins TRBV10-3 and TRBJ2-4, with unresolved D. Germline V gene lookup returns CDR1 ENHRY and CDR2 SYGVKD. The CDR3 sequence is 14 residues long. Trimming stripped 2 bases from V and 0 bases from J, with 5 bases between. CDR3 sequence: CAISERVAKNIQYF. For the CDR3, the DNA is TGTGCCATCAGTGAGAGAGTAGCCAAAAACATTCAGTACTTC.

J is TRBJ2-1 and V is TRBV6-4, with D tentatively TRBD1 (6 bases). Trimming cost V 4 bases and J 7 bases, with 17 bases left between them. Germline V gene data show CDR1 as MRHNA and CDR2 as SNTAGT. CDR3 length equals 15 residues. CDR3: CASSGQGIQRNEQFF. The CDR3 DNA reads as TGTGCCAGCAGTGGCCAGGGGATACAGCGGAATGAGCAGTTCTTC.